Below, 18 T cell receptor beta chains from the same sample are listed, as sequenced in a study of CD4 T cells in relation to SARS-CoV-2 and coronaviruses (dated by TCRdb to the early 2020s). Libraries were made using the immunoSEQ multiplex PCR assay. TCRdb carries this immuneACCESS record with in-frame sequences only. Its versions omit some clonotypes, under half of them owing to an unresolved V gene in the studies checked, with the rest unexplained. The sample records tens of thousands of clones, just over 90% of which are singletons. Around 0.21% of the sample is taken by the ten largest. CD4+ T cells from unexposed donors were collected before the COVID-19 pandemic (2011-2018). The sample comprised naive CD4+ T cells from PBMCs. Sample cell subset or site, as interpreted from the label and publication: naive CD4+ T cells isolated by negative enrichment. These receptors came from a human donor in good health.

The CDR3 DNA is TGCGCCAGCAGCCTGCCCAGGGTAGCCACCACAGATACGCAGTATTTT. Translating gives CASSLPRVATTDTQYF. The J gene is TRBJ2-3, the V gene TRBV5-1; possibly TRBD1 for D (5 bases). The CDR3 sequence is 16 residues long. CDR1 and CDR2 from the germline V gene are SGHRS and YFSETQ. Deletions cut 4 bases from V and 2 bases from J, with 17 bases between.

This CDR3 is CASSPRGPAGTDTQYF. The CDR3 nucleotides read TGTGCCAGCAGCCCTAGGGGGCCCGCCGGGACAGATACGCAGTATTTT. The chain couples TRBV7-2 to TRBJ2-3; the match to TRBD1 covers 7 bases. Per germline, CDR1 SGHTA and CDR2 FQGNSA. This CDR3 has 16 residues. Losses at the gene ends were 5 bases for V and 3 bases for J; bases not matched to a gene: 11.

V is TRBV24-1 and J is TRBJ2-7, with a tentative D call TRBD1 (6 bases). The CDR3 is 15 amino acids. V was cut by 2 bases and J by 2 bases, with 12 bases left in between. Germline CDR1 KGHDR, CDR2 SFDVKD. CDR3 region: CATSDSRQDPYEQYF. CDR3 bases: TGTGCCACCAGTGATTCCAGACAGGACCCCTACGAGCAGTACTTC.

The rearrangement joins TRBV29-1 to TRBJ2-3; weak D call: TRBD2 (5 bases). The CDR3 consists of 12 residues. Germline CDR1 SQVTM, CDR2 ANQGSEA. V was trimmed by 7 bases and J by 4 bases, leaving 12 bases between them. This CDR3 reads CSGTPLPDTQYF. DNA for the CDR3: TGCAGCGGGACTCCCCTGCCAGATACGCAGTATTTT.

The rearrangement joins TRBV4-1 to TRBJ1-4; D call uncertain. CDR1 is MGHRA and CDR2 is YSYEKL in the germline V gene. The CDR3 loop spans 14 amino acids. The ends were cut back, 1 base at V and 5 bases at J, with 8 bases in the middle. Here the CDR3 reads CASSQVGLNEKLFF. The CDR3 DNA follows: TGCGCCAGCAGCCAAGTGGGCTTAAATGAAAAACTGTTTTTT.

This sequence joins TRBV6-4 and TRBJ2-7, with TRBD1 identical over 11 bases. Losses at the gene ends were 6 bases for V and 2 bases for J; bases not matched to a gene: 6. CDR3 size: 15 residues. In germline, CDR1 is MRHNA, CDR2 SNTAGT. In DNA, the CDR3 is TGTGCCAGCAGGGACAGGGGGCCCTTACCCTACGAGCAGTACTTC. It is translated as CASRDRGPLPYEQYF.

This clone appeared once. V gene TRBV5-1 combines with J gene TRBJ1-1; D uncertain. This CDR3 has 14 amino acids. The germline gives CDR1 SGHRS, CDR2 YFSETQ. With 2 bases removed from V and 4 bases from J, the gap between germline ends came to 12 bases. CDR3 sequence: CASSFDTGGTEAFF. DNA of the CDR3: TGCGCCAGCAGCTTTGACACGGGCGGCACTGAAGCTTTCTTT.

This rearrangement joins TRBV11-2 to TRBJ1-1; no definite D call. Germline V gives CDR1 SGHAT, CDR2 FQNNGV. The V and J ends lost 1 base and 3 bases respectively, with 6 bases between them. The CDR3 is made up of 13 amino acids. The CDR3 spells CASSLVPDTEAFF. CDR3 DNA sequence: TGTGCCAGCAGCTTAGTTCCAGACACTGAAGCTTTCTTT.

About this clone itself: No conserved phenylalanine or tryptophan is present at the end of the CDR3, so a read error is the likely explanation. The DNA is left out, because the CDR3 cannot be placed on it with certainty; the CDR3 is given as TCRdb lists it. The rearrangement links TRBV20-1 to TRBJ2-7; TRBD1 is the table's D call and was not checked against the DNA. Per germline, CDR1 DFQATT and CDR2 SNEGSKA (reference sequence). 11 amino acids form the CDR3, both terminal residues included. CDR3 sequence: CSARGRDRGSL.

The chain couples TRBV11-2 to TRBJ2-7; D may be TRBD2 (6 bases). This CDR3 contains 15 residues. Trimming pared 1 base from V and 0 bases from J, leaving 10 bases between. CDR1 and CDR2 (germline): SGHAT, FQNNGV. CDR3 loop: CASSLVGGISYEQYF. The CDR3 coding sequence is TGTGCCAGCAGCTTAGTTGGGGGGATCTCCTACGAGCAGTACTTC.

The V gene is TRBV5-1, the J gene TRBJ2-3, with D possibly being TRBD2 (6 bases). The CDR3 covers 14 residues. CDR1 and CDR2 from the germline V gene are SGHRS and YFSETQ. V shed 4 bases and J shed 3 bases, with 12 bases lying between them. The CDR3 nucleotides are TGCGCCAGCAGCGACCCGGGAGAAACAGATACGCAGTATTTT. This codes for CASSDPGETDTQYF.

This chain connects TRBV18 to TRBJ2-1; 10 nucleotides line up with TRBD2. CDR1 is KGHSH, CDR2 LQKENI, per germline. The CDR3 consists of 16 residues. With 0 bases clipped from V and 8 bases from J, the junction kept 7 bases outside the gene matches. CDR3 DNA: TGTGCCAGCTCACCACCCGAGCTAGCGGGAGTGGATGAGCAGTTCTTC. This codes for CASSPPELAGVDEQFF. Full variable domain (remainder filled in from reference TRBV18 and TRBJ2-1): NAGVMQNPRHLVRRRGQEARLRCSPMKGHSHVYWYRQLPEEGLKFMVYLQKENIIDESGMPKERFSAEFPKEGPSILRIQQVVRGDSAAYFCASSPPELAGVDEQFFGPGTRLTVL.

This rearrangement joins TRBV9 to TRBJ2-7; 10 positions match TRBD2. This CDR3 has 15 amino acids. Germline V gene lookup returns CDR1 SGDLS and CDR2 YYNGEE. J lost 5 bases, V lost 4 bases, and 9 bases had no gene match. This CDR3 is CASSNPGTSDHEQYF. Here the CDR3 DNA reads TGTGCCAGCAGCAACCCCGGGACTAGCGACCACGAGCAGTACTTC.

This chain links TRBV11-3 with TRBJ2-3; D possibly corresponds to TRBD2 (6 bases). V lost 6 bases and J lost 4, with 14 bases in between. CDR1 and CDR2 from the germline V gene are SGHNT and YENEEA. The CDR3 is 14 residues long. CDR3 sequence (DNA): TGTGCCAGCAGTCGCGACTCTAGCGCAGATACGCAGTATTTT. Its protein is CASSRDSSADTQYF.

V is TRBV30 and J is TRBJ1-2, with unresolved D. The germline gives CDR1 GTSNPN, CDR2 SVGIG (reference sequence). The CDR3 spans 13 residues. The V end was cut by 1 base, the J end by 1 base, with 7 bases between. This CDR3 reads CAWSAPSNYGYTF. CDR3 in DNA: TGTGCCTGGAGTGCGCCCAGTAACTATGGCTACACCTTC.

The chain is built from TRBV7-9 and TRBJ2-3; 9 bases align to TRBD1. J was trimmed by 9 bases and V by 4 bases; bases with no gene match: 5. The CDR3 has 13 amino acids. Germline CDR1 and CDR2: SEHNR and FQNEAQ (reference sequence). The CDR3 sequence is CASSSSGTGTQYF. The DNA for the CDR3 is TGTGCCAGCAGCTCGTCCGGGACAGGGACGCAGTATTTT.

The chain joins TRBV11-3 to TRBJ2-3, with 7 bases identical to TRBD1. Germline loops: CDR1 SGHNT, CDR2 YENEEA. The trim removed 5 bases at V and 1 base at J, leaving 6 bases unmatched. The CDR3 spans 15 residues. CDR3 in amino acids: CASSPGQEGTDTQYF. The CDR3 bases are TGTGCCAGCAGCCCTGGACAGGAGGGCACAGATACGCAGTATTTT.

This chain joins TRBV5-1 and TRBJ1-1; D is unresolved. V dropped 0 bases and J dropped 8 bases, with 8 bases sitting between them. Germline V CDR1 and CDR2: SGHRS, YFSETQ. This CDR3 has 12 residues. CDR3 bases: TGCGCCAGCAGCTTGGTCCCGGAGGAAGCTTTCTTT. It yields the protein CASSLVPEEAFF.